One TCR beta chain is described in this entry. The CDR3 length is 15 residues. Germline V gives CDR1 SGHRS, CDR2 YFSETQ. With 4 bases clipped from V and 8 bases from J, the junction kept 12 bases outside the gene matches. This entry is derived from a study of CD8 T cells in Susac syndrome. In the study overall: When their blood was taken, the Susac syndrome patients had either not yet had any therapy, were taking corticosteroids, or were taking intravenous immunoglobulin alone.

After extraction with the RNeasy kit, roughly 0.5 to 1 ug of the RNA was reverse transcribed using random hexamers. TCRdb recomputed calls from the immunoSEQ multiplex PCR reads with MiXCR, one row per CDR3 protein. The sample has 100,000 to 150,000 distinct CDR3 sequences, approximately 96% seen once. This sequence joins TRBV5-1 and TRBJ2-1, with 7 bases that match TRBD1. The sequenced material came from CD8+ T cells from PBMCs. The TCR sequence derives from a human donor with Susac syndrome. The CDR3 DNA reads as TGCGCCAGCAGCACCCGACAGGGATTAAAAGATGAGCAGTTCTTC. This translates into CASSTRQGLKDEQFF.